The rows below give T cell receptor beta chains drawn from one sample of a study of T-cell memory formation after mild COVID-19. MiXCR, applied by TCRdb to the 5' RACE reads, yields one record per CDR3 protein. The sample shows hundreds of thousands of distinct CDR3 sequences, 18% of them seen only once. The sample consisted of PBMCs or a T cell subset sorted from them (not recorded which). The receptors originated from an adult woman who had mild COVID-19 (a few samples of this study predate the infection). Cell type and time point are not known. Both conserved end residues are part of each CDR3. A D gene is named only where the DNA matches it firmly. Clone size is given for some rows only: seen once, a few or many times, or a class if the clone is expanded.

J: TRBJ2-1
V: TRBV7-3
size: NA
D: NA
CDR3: CASSLNQGEGNEQFF
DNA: TGTGCCAGCAGCTTAAACCAGGGGGAGGGCAATGAGCAGTTCTTC

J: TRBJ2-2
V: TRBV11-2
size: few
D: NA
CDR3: CASSTGGSPNTGELFF
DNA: TGTGCCAGCAGCACCGGCGGCAGTCCGAACACCGGGGAGCTGTTTTTT

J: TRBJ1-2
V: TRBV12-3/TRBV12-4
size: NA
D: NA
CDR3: CASSLGRESYGYTF
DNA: TGTGCCAGCAGTTTGGGGCGGGAGTCGTATGGCTACACCTTC

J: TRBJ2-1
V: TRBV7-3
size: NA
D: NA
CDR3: CASSQSGVGNEQFF
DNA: TGTGCCAGCAGCCAGAGTGGGGTGGGCAATGAGCAGTTCTTC

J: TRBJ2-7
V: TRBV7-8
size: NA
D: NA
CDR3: CASSLVGAMRDF
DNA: TGTGCCAGCAGCCTGGTCGGGGCCATGAGGGACTTC

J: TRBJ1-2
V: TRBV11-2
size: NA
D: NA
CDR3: CASSLEAGTNYGYTF
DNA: TGTGCCAGCAGCTTAGAGGCCGGGACTAACTATGGCTACACCTTC

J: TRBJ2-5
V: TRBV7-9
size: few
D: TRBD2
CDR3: CASSPSLGLAPKGPQETQYF
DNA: TGTGCCAGCAGCCCCTCCCTCGGACTAGCCCCAAAGGGCCCCCAAGAGACCCAGTACTTC

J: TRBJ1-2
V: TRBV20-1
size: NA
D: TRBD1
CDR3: CSARTGEFGYTF
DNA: TGCAGTGCCAGGACAGGGGAATTCGGCTACACCTTC

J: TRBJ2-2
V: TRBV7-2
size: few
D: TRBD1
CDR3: CASSSSGQLNTGELFF
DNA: TGTGCCAGCAGCTCGTCGGGACAGCTAAACACCGGGGAGCTGTTTTTT

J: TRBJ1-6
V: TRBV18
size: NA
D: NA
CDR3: CASSQGADSPLHF
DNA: TGTGCCAGCTCACAGGGTGCGGATTCACCCCTCCACTTT

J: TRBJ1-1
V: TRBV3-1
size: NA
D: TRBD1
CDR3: CASSLNKGRTGGRTFF
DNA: TGTGCCAGCAGCCTCAATAAAGGCCGGACAGGGGGCAGGACTTTCTTT

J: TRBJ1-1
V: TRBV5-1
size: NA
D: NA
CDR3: CASSFQPNTEAFF
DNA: TGCGCCAGCAGCTTTCAGCCGAACACTGAAGCTTTCTTT

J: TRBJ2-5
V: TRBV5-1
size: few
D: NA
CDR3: CASSLAYLEETQYF
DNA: TGCGCCAGCAGCTTGGCCTATTTAGAGGAGACCCAGTACTTC

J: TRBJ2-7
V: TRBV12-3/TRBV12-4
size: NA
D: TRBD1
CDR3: CASSLRGQGAYEQYF
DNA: TGTGCCAGCAGTTTACGGGGACAGGGGGCTTACGAGCAGTACTTC

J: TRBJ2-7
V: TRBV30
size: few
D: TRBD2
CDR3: CAWSVSLAGGPSYF
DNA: TGTGCCTGGAGTGTATCTCTAGCGGGGGGCCCATCGTACTTC

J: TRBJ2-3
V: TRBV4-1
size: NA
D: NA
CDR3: CASSRIQDGQFTDTQYF
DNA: TGCGCCAGCAGCCGGATACAAGATGGACAGTTCACAGATACGCAGTATTTT

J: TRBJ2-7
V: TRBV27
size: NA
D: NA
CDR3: CASSVEGSYEQYF
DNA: TGTGCCAGCAGCGTCGAGGGATCTTACGAGCAGTACTTC

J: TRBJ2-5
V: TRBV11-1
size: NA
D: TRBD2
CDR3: CASSLSSGGTQETQYF
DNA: TGTGCCAGCAGCTTAAGCAGCGGGGGAACCCAAGAGACCCAGTACTTC

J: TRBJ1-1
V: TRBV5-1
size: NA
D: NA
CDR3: CASSLGARESATEAFF
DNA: TGCGCCAGCAGCTTGGGAGCTAGGGAGTCGGCCACTGAAGCTTTCTTT

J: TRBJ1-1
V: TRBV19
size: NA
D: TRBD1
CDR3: CASSKNRDRGRNTEAFF
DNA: TGTGCCAGTAGTAAAAACCGGGACAGGGGAAGGAACACTGAAGCTTTCTTT

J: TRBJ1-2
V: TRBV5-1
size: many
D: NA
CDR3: CASSPGDYGYTF
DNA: TGTGCCAGCAGCCCAGGGGACTATGGCTACACCTTC

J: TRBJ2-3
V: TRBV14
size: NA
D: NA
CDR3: CASSQERGAILNTQYF
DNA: TGTGCCAGCAGCCAAGAGAGGGGCGCGATCTTAAATACGCAGTATTTT

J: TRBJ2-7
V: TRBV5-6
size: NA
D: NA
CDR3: CASSLNSVHEQYF
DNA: TGTGCCAGCAGCTTGAACAGCGTCCACGAGCAGTACTTC

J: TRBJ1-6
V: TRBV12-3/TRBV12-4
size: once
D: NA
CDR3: CASSHRTPESLHF
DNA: TGTGCCAGCAGCCACCGTACCCCCGAATCCCTCCACTTT

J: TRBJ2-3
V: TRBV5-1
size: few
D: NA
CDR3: CASSLGPDTDTQYF
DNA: TGCGCCAGCAGCTTGGGACCTGACACAGATACGCAGTATTTT

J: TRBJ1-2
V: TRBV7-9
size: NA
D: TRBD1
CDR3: CASSFSGTGDGGYTF
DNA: TGTGCCAGCAGCTTCTCCGGGACAGGGGATGGTGGCTACACCTTC

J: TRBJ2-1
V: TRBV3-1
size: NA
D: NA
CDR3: CASSQGISPYNEQFF
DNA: TGTGCCAGCAGCCAAGGTATCTCCCCCTACAATGAGCAGTTCTTC

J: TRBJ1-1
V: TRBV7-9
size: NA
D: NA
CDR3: CASSAGTPGTEAFF
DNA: TGTGCCAGCAGCGCGGGGACCCCCGGGACTGAAGCTTTCTTT

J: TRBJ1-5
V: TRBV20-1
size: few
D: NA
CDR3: CSARDPGLGQPQHF
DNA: TGCAGTGCTAGAGATCCGGGACTCGGTCAGCCCCAGCATTTT

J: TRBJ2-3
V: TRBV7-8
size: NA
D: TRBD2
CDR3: CASSPGGLARTDTQYF
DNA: TGTGCCAGCAGCCCTGGGGGACTAGCCCGCACAGATACGCAGTATTTT

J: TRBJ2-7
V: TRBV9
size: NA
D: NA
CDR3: CASSVATTYEQYF
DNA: TGTGCCAGCAGCGTAGCCACAACCTACGAGCAGTACTTC

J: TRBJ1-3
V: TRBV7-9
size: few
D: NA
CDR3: CASSPQISGNTIYF
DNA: TGTGCCAGCAGCCCACAGATATCTGGAAACACCATATATTTT

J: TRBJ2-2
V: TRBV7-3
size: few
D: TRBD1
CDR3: CASTLGPGGWSGELFF
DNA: TGTGCCAGCACCCTCGGGCCAGGGGGCTGGTCCGGGGAGCTGTTTTTT

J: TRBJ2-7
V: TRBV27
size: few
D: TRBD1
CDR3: CASSLGTGPHEQYF
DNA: TGTGCCAGCAGTTTGGGGACAGGGCCCCACGAGCAGTACTTC

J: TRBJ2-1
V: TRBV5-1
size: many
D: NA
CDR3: CASSLTGQEQFF
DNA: TGCGCCAGCAGCTTAACAGGACAAGAGCAGTTCTTC

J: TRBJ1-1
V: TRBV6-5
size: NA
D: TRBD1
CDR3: CASSPSIGQGNTEAFF
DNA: TGTGCCAGCAGTCCGTCAATCGGACAGGGAAACACTGAAGCTTTCTTT

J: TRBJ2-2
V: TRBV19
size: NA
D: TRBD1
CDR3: CASSITGAGELFF
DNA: TGTGCCAGTAGTATTACAGGGGCCGGGGAGCTGTTTTTT

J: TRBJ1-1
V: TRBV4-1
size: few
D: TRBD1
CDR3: CASSQDWTGGTEAFF
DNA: TGCGCCAGCAGCCAAGATTGGACAGGAGGCACTGAAGCTTTCTTT

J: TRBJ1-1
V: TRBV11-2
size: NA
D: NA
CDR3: CASSARLGLGTEAFF
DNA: TGTGCCAGCAGCGCGCGGCTTGGTTTGGGCACTGAAGCTTTCTTT

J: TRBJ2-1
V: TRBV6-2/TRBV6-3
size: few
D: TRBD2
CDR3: CASQGRLAGGYNEQFF
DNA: TGTGCCAGCCAAGGTCGGTTAGCGGGAGGCTACAATGAGCAGTTCTTC

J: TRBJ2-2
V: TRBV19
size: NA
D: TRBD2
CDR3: CASSKPQAGVGTGELFF
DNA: TGTGCCAGTAGTAAACCCCAAGCGGGAGTAGGGACCGGGGAGCTGTTTTTT

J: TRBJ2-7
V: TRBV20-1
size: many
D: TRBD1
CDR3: CSAKQTGTGPYEQYF
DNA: TGCAGTGCTAAGCAGACCGGGACAGGCCCCTACGAGCAGTACTTC

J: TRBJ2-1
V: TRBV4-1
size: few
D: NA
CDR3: CASSPISASRGSYNEQFF
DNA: TGCGCCAGCAGCCCCATAAGCGCCAGCCGGGGGTCCTACAATGAGCAGTTCTTC

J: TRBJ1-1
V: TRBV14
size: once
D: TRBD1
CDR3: CASSPRQGFTTEAFF
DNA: TGTGCCAGCAGCCCGCGACAGGGTTTTACCACTGAAGCTTTCTTT

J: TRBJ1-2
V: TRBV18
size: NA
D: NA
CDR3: CASSPLLDGANYGYTF
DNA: TGTGCCAGCTCACCACTCTTGGACGGCGCTAACTATGGCTACACCTTC

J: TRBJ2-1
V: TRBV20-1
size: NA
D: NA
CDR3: CSARNAKKGWNEQFF
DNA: TGCAGTGCTAGAAACGCCAAGAAAGGGTGGAATGAGCAGTTCTTC

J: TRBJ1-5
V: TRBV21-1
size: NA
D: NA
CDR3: CASSKRGYSNQPQHF
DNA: TGTGCCAGCAGCAAACGGGGATATAGCAATCAGCCCCAGCATTTT

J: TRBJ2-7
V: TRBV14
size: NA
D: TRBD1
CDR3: CASRLTGSAPYEQYF
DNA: TGTGCCAGCAGACTGACAGGGTCGGCACCCTACGAGCAGTACTTC

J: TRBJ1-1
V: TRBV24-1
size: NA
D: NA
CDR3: CATSDRRNTEAFF
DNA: TGTGCCACCAGTGATCGGAGGAACACTGAAGCTTTCTTT

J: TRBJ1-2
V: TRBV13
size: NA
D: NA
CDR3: CASSLGDTDYGYTF
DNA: TGTGCCAGCAGCTTAGGGGACACCGACTATGGCTACACCTTC

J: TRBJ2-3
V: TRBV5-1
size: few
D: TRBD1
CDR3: CASREHRGNTDTQYF
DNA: TGCGCCAGCAGAGAGCACAGGGGCAACACAGATACGCAGTATTTT

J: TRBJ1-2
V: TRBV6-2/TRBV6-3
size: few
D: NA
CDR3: CASRRSGDNYGYTF
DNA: TGTGCCAGCAGGAGATCAGGGGATAACTATGGCTACACCTTC

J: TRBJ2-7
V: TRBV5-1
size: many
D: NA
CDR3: CASSSGLGGYEQYF
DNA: TGCGCCAGCAGCTCCGGACTAGGGGGCTACGAGCAGTACTTC

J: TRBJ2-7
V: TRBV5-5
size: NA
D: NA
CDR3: CASSPVGGGTYEQYF
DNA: TGTGCCAGCAGCCCCGTTGGAGGGGGGACCTACGAGCAGTACTTC

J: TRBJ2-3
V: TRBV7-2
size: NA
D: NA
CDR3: CASSLLSQGLGSGDTQYF
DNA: TGTGCCAGCAGCTTATTATCTCAGGGGCTGGGTTCAGGGGATACGCAGTATTTT

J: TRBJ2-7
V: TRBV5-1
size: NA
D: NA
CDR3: CASSLVLGYEQYF
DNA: TGCGCCAGCAGCTTGGTGTTAGGCTACGAGCAGTACTTC

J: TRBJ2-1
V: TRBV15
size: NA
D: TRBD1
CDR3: CATSLHRDRGHNEQFF
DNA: TGTGCCACCAGCCTTCACCGGGACAGGGGGCACAATGAGCAGTTCTTC

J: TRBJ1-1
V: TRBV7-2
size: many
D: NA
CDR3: CASSPTPGGGEAFF
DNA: TGTGCCAGCAGCCCCACCCCGGGGGGGGGTGAAGCTTTCTTT